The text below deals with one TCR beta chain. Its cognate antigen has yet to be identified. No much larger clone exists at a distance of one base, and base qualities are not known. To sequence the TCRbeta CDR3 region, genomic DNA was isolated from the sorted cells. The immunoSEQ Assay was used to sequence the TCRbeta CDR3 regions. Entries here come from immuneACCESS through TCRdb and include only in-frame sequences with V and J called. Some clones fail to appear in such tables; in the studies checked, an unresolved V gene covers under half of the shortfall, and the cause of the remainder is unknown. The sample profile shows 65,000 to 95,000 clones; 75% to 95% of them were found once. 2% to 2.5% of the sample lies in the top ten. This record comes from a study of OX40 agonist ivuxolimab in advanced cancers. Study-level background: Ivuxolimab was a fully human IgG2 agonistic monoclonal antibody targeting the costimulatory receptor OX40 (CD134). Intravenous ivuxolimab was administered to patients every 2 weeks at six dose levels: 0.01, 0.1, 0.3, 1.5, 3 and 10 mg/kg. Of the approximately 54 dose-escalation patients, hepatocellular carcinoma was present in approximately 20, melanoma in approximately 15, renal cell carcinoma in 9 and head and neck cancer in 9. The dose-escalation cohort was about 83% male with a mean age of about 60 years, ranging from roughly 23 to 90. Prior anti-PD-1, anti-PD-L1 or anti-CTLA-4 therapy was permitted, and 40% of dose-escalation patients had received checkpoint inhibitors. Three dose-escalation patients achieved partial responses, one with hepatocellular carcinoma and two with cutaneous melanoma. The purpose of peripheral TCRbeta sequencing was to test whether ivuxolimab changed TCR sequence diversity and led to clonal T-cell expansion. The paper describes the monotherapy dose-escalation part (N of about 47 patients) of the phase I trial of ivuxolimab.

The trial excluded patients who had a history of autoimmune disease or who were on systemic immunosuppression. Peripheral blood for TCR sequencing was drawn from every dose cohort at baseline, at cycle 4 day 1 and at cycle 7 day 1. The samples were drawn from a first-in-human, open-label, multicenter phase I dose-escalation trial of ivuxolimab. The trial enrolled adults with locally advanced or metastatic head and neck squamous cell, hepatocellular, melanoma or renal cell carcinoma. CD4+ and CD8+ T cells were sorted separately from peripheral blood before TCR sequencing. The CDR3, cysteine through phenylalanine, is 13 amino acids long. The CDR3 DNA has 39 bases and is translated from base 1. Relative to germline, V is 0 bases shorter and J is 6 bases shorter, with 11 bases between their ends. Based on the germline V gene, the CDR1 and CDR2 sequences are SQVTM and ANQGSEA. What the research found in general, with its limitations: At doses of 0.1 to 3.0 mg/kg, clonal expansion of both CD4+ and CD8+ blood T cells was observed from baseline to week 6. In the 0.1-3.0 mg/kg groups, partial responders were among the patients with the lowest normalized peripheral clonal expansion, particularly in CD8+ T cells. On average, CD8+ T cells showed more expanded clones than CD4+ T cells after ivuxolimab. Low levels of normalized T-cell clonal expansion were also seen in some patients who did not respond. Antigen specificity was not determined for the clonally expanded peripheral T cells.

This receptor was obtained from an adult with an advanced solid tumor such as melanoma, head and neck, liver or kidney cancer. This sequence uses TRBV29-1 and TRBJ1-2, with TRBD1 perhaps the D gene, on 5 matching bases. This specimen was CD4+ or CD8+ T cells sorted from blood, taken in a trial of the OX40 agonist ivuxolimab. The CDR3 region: CSVEDLAGNGYTF. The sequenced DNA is TGCAGCGTTGAAGATCTCGCAGGGAATGGCTACACCTTC.